This T cell receptor beta chain was observed in a study of cytomegalovirus exposure and HLA in healthy donors. For the study at large: Sequencing of about 179 million T cells in an earlier analysis found roughly 120 million unique TCR beta sequences.

Study-level findings and limits: As was reported, the classifier diagnosed cytomegalovirus status with high specificity and sensitivity. Most of the CMV-associated TCR beta chains (in a later analysis) appeared to be HLA-restricted. In vitro, a few CMV-associated chains proved specific for CMV antigens.

This clone turned up a few times. Antigen: not known. Trimming took 4 bases from V and 6 from J; bases not matched to a gene: 3. The CDR3 is 13 residues long. Germline CDR1 reads SNHLY; CDR2 reads FYNNEI. Vbeta (60) and Jbeta (13) primers were used in the PCR. Sequencing used immunoSEQ multiplex PCR; TCRdb keeps in-frame clones, though not all of them. This sample has around 99,000 clones; around 77% occur once, and the top ten carry about 3.5%. Specimen: PBMCs. The chain employs TRBV2 and TRBJ2-7; TRBD1 agrees at 10 bases. The receptor's source is a middle-aged man in good health and CMV-seronegative. The CDR3 sequence: CASSAWTGGEQYF. CDR3 bases: TGTGCCAGCAGTGCTTGGACAGGGGGCGAGCAGTACTTC.